The table lists the clone carrying this T cell receptor (beta chain) with a few counts. Its specificity is not known. The sample belongs to a study of T cells in Graves' hyperthyroidism and ophthalmopathy. Whole-study findings and limits: Most expanded thyroid clonotypes above 0.001 recurred in blood.

Lactation, pregnancy, other autoimmune disease or uncontrolled infection led to exclusion of patients. In making diagnoses, clinical symptoms, serum thyroxine and TRAb, thyroid ultrasound and orbital computed tomography were all used. Fresh peripheral blood, more than 9 ml, yielded the PBMCs. V was cut by 3 bases and J by 4 bases, with 12 bases left in between. This CDR3 is 13 amino acids long. Germline V gene lookup returns CDR1 GTSNPN and CDR2 SVGIG (reference sequence). It was RNA transcripts that yielded the amplified TCR beta CDR3 regions. The TCR CDR3 was amplified in a first-round RT-PCR using the HTBI primer set. TCRdb reanalysed the multiplex PCR reads using MiXCR and keeps one entry per CDR3 protein. The table lists 300,000 to 350,000 distinct CDR3 sequences, about a sixth of them singletons, with 15% in the top ten.

Specimen: blood. The TCR comes from a woman between 35 and 50 years old with Graves' ophthalmopathy. The genes are TRBV30 and TRBJ2-5, with a tentative D call TRBD2 (5 bases). The chain's CDR3 is CAWSKGEGETQYF. CDR3 DNA: TGTGCCTGGAGCAAGGGAGAGGGAGAGACCCAGTACTTC. Together with reference TRBV30 and TRBJ2-5, the CDR3 gives the full variable domain: SQTIHQWPATLVQPVGSPLSLECTVEGTSNPNLYWYRQAAGRGLQLLFYSVGIGQISSEVPQNLSASRPQDRQFILSSKKLLLSDSGFYLCAWSKGEGETQYFGPGTRLLVL.